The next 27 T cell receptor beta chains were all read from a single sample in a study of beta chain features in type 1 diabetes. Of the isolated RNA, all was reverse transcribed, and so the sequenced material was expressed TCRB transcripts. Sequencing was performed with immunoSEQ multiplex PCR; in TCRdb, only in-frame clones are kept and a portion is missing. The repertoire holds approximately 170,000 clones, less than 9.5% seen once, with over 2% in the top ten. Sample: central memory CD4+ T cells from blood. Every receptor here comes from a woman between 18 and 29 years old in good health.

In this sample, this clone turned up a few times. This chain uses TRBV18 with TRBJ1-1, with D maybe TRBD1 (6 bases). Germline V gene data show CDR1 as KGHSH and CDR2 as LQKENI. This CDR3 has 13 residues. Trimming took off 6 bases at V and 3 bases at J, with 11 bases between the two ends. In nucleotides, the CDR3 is TGTGCCAGCTCGGAACAGGGTGACACTGAAGCTTTCTTT. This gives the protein CASSEQGDTEAFF.

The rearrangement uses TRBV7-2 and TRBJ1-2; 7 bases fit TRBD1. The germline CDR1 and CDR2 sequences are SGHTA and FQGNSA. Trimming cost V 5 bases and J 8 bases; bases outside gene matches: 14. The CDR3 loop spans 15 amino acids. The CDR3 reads CASSRPGGNVRGYTF. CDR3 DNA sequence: TGTGCCAGCAGCCGCCCAGGGGGAAACGTGAGGGGCTACACCTTC.

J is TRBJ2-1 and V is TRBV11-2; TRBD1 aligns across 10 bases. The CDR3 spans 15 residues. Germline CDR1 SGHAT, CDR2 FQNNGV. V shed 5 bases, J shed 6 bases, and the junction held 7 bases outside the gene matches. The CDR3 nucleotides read TGTGCCAGCAGCCTAGGACAGGGGGTTTCCAATGAGCAGTTCTTC. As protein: CASSLGQGVSNEQFF.

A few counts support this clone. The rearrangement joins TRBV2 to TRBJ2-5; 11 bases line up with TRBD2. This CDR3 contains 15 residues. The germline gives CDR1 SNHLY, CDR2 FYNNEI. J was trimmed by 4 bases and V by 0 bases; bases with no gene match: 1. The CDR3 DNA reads TGTGCCAGCAGTGAAGCTAGCGGGAGGGTAGAGACCCAGTACTTC. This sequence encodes CASSEASGRVETQYF.

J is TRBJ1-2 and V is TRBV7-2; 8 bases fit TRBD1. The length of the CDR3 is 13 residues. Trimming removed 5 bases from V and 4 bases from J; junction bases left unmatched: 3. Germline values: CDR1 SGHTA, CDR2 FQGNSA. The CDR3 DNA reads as TGTGCCAGCAGCGCCGGGACAGGCTATGGCTACACCTTC. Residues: CASSAGTGYGYTF.

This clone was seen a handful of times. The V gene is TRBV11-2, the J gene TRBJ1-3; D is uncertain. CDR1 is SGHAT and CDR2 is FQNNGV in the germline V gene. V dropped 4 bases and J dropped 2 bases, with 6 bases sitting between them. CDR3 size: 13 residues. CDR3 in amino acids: CASSSGTGNTIYF. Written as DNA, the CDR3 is TGTGCCAGCAGCTCGGGAACTGGAAACACCATATATTTT.

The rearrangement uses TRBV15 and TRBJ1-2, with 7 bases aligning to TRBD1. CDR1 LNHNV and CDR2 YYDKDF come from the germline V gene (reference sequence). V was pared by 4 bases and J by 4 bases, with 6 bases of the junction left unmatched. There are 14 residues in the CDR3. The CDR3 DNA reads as TGTGCCACCAGCAAGGAAGGGGGCGCCTATGGCTACACCTTC. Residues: CATSKEGGAYGYTF.

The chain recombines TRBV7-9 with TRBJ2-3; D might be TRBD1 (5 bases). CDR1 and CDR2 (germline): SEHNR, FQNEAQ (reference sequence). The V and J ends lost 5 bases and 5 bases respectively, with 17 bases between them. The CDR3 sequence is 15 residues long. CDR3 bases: TGTGCCAGCAGCCCCCCTCTCAGGGTAGGAGATACGCAGTATTTT. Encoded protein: CASSPPLRVGDTQYF.

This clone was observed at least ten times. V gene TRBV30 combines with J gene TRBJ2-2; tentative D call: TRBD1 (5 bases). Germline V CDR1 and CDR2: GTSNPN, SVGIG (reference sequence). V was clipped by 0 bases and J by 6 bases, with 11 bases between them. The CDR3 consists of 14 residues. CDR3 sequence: CAWSVAGIPGELFF. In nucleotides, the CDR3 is TGTGCCTGGAGTGTCGCAGGGATCCCCGGGGAGCTGTTTTTT.

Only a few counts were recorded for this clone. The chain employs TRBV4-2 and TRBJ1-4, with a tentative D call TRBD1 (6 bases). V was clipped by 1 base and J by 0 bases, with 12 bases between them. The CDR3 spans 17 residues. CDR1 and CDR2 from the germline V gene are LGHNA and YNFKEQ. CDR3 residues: CASSQGRGTATNEKLFF. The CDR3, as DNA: TGTGCCAGCAGCCAAGGCAGGGGAACTGCAACTAATGAAAAACTGTTTTTT.

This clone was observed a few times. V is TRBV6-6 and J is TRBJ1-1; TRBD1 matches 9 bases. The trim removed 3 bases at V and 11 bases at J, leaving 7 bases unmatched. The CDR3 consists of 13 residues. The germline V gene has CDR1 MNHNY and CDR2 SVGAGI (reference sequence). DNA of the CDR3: TGTGCCAGCAGTTATGGGACAGGGCAGATGGCTTTCTTT. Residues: CASSYGTGQMAFF.

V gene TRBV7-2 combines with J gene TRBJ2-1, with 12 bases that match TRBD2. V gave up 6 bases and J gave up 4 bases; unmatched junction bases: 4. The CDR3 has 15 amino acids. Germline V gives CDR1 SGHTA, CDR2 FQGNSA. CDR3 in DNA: TGTGCCAGCAGGTCGACTAGCGGGGGTTACAATGAGCAGTTCTTC. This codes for CASRSTSGGYNEQFF.

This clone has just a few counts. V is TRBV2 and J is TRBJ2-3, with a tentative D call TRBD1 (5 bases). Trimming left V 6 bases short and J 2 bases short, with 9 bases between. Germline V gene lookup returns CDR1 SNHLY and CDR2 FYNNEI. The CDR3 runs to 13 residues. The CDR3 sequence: CASSLTATDTQYF. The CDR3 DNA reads TGTGCCAGCAGCTTGACAGCCACAGATACGCAGTATTTT.

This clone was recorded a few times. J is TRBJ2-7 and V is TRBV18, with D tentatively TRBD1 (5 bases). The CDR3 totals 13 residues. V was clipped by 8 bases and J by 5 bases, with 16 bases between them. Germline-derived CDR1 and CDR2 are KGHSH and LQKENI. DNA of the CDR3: TGTGCCAGCCAGGGAAGCACGGATGACGAGCAGTACTTC. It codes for CASQGSTDDEQYF. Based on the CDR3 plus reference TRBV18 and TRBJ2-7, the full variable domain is NAGVMQNPRHLVRRRGQEARLRCSPMKGHSHVYWYRQLPEEGLKFMVYLQKENIIDESGMPKERFSAEFPKEGPSILRIQQVVRGDSAAYFCASQGSTDDEQYFGPGTRLTVT.

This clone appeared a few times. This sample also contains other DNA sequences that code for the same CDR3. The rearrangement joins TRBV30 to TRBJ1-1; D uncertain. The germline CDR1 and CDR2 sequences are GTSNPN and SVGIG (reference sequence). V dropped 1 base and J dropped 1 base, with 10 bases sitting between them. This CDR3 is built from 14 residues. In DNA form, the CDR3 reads TGTGCCTGGAGTGCCCTTACTCCGAACACTGAAGCTTTCTTT. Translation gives CAWSALTPNTEAFF.

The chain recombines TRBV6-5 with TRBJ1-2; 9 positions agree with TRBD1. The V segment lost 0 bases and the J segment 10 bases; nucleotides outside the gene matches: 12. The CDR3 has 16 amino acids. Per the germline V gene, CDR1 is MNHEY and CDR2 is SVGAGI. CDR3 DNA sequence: TGTGCCAGCAGTTACTCGTGGGCGGGACAGGGATCGGACTACACCTTC. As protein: CASSYSWAGQGSDYTF.

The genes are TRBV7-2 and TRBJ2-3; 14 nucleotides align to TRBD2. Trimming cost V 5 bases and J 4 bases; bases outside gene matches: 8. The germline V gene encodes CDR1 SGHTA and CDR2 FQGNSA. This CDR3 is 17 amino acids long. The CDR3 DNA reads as TGTGCCAGCAGCCTGGGACTAGCGGGGGAGTGGGCAGATACGCAGTATTTT. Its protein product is CASSLGLAGEWADTQYF.

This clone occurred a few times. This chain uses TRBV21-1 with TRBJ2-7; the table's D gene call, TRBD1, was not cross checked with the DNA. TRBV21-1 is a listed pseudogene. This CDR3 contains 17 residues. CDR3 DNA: TGTGCCAGCAGCAAAGTGGCAGCAGGGGACGCCACCTACGAGCAGTACTTC. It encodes CASSKVAAGDATYEQYF.

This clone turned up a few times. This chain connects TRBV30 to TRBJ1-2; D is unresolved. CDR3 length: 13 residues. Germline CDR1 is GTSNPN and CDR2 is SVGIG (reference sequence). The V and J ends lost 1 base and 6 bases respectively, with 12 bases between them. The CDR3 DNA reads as TGTGCCTGGAGTGGGGCCATGTGGAATGGCTACACCTTC. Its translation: CAWSGAMWNGYTF.

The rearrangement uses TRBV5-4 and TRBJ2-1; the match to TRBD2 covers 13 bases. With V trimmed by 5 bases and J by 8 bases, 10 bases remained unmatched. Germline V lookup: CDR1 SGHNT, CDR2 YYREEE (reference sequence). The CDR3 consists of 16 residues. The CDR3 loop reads CASRRAGTSGIHEQFF. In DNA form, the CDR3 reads TGTGCCAGCAGGCGCGCTGGGACTAGCGGGATACATGAGCAGTTCTTC. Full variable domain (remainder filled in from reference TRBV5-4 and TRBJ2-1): ETGVTQSPTHLIKTRGQQVTLRCSSQSGHNTVSWYQQALGQGPQFIFQYYREEENGRGNFPPRFSGLQFPNYSSELNVNALELDDSALYLCASRRAGTSGIHEQFFGPGTRLTVL.

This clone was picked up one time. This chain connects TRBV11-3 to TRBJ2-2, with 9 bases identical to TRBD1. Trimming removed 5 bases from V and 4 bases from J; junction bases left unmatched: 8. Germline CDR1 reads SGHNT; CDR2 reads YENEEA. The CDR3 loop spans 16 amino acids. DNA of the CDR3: TGTGCCAGCAGCCCGCGACAGGGGGTGGGCACCGGGGAGCTGTTTTTT. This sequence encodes CASSPRQGVGTGELFF.

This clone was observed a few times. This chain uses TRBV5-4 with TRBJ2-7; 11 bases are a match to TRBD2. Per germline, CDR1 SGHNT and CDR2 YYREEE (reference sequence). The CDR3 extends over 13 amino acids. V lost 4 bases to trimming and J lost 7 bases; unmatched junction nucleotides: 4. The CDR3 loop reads CASSGGLAVEQYF. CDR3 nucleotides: TGTGCCAGCAGCGGGGGACTAGCGGTAGAGCAGTACTTC. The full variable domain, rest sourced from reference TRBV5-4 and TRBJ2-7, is ETGVTQSPTHLIKTRGQQVTLRCSSQSGHNTVSWYQQALGQGPQFIFQYYREEENGRGNFPPRFSGLQFPNYSSELNVNALELDDSALYLCASSGGLAVEQYFGPGTRLTVT.

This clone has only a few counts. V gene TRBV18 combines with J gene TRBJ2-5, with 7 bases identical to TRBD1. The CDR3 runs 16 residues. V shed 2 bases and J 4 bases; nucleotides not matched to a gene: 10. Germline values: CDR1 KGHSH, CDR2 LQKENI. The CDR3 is CASSPTFQGGGETQYF. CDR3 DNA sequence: TGTGCCAGCTCACCAACGTTTCAAGGGGGCGGAGAGACCCAGTACTTC.

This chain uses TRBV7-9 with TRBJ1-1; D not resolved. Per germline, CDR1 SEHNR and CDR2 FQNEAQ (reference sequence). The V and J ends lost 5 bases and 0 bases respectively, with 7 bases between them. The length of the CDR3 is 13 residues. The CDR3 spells CASSKTMNTEAFF. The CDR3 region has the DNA TGTGCCAGCAGCAAAACTATGAACACTGAAGCTTTCTTT.

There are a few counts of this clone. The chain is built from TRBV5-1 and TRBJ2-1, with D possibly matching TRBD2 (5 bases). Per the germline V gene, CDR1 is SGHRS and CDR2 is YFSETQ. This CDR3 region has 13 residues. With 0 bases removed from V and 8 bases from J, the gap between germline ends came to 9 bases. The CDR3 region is CASSLGGFDEQFF. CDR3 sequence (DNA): TGCGCCAGCAGCTTGGGAGGGTTCGATGAGCAGTTCTTC.

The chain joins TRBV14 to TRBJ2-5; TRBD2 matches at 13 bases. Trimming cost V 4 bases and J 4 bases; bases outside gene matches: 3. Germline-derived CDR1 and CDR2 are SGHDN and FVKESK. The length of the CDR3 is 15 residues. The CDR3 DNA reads TGTGCCAGCAGCCTGGGACTAGCGGGAACAGAGACCCAGTACTTC. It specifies CASSLGLAGTETQYF.

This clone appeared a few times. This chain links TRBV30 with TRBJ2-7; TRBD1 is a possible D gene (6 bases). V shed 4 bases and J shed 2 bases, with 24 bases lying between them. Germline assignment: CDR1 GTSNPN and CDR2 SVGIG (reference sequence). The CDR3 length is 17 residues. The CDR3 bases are TGTGCCTGGAAATCCGGGACATCAGGCCCCGCCGCCTACGAGCAGTACTTC. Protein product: CAWKSGTSGPAAYEQYF.